This entry features one T cell receptor (beta chain) sequence. This specimen belongs to a study of cytomegalovirus exposure and HLA in healthy donors. The PCR was carried out with 60 Vbeta primers and 13 Jbeta primers. Profiling relied on immunoSEQ multiplex PCR, and the TCRdb table lists in-frame clones only, not all of them. The table includes over 75,000 clones, roughly 80% detected once. Sequenced material: PBMCs. This sequence originates from a man aged 30 to 39 in good health and CMV-seropositive.

CDR3 protein: CASSIGPGQGAGNTEAFF. As DNA, the CDR3 is TGTGCCAGCAGCATCGGACCGGGACAGGGGGCGGGGAACACTGAAGCTTTCTTT. V is TRBV11-2 and J is TRBJ1-1; 12 bases are a match to TRBD1. V lost 5 bases and J lost 1; bases outside the gene matches: 11. The CDR3 sequence is 18 residues long. Germline-derived CDR1 and CDR2 are SGHAT and FQNNGV.